These 18 T cell receptor beta chains were sequenced from one sample in a study of T cell responses to AZD1222 COVID-19 vaccine. Profiled with immunoSEQ multiplex PCR; TCRdb holds only in-frame clones, not every one. The sample has over 50,000 clones, about 89% seen once. Material: peripheral blood, obtained 28 days after the second AZD1222 dose. These receptors originate from an adult who received the AZD1222 COVID-19 vaccine.

The rearrangement links TRBV19 to TRBJ1-5; D ambiguous. CDR3 length equals 14 residues. V lost 1 base to trimming and J lost 2 bases, with 6 bases between them. The germline CDR1 and CDR2 sequences are LNHDA and SQIVND (reference sequence). Written as DNA, the CDR3 is TGTGCCAGTAGTATAGGGCGCGGCAATCAGCCCCAGCATTTT. Translation: CASSIGRGNQPQHF.

The chain combines TRBV11-3 with TRBJ2-3, with 10 bases aligning to TRBD2. The V gene's germline CDR1 is SGHNT and CDR2 YENEEA. This CDR3 has 15 residues. The V gene end was trimmed by 4 bases and the J gene end by 4 bases; junction bases not matched to a gene: 5. The CDR3 loop reads CASSSRTSGADTQYF. CDR3 DNA: TGTGCCAGCAGCTCTAGGACTAGCGGAGCAGATACGCAGTATTTT.

The chain links TRBV19 to TRBJ2-5, with 8 nucleotides matching TRBD1. Trimming took 5 bases from V and 4 from J; bases not matched to a gene: 3. From germline, CDR1 is LNHDA and CDR2 SQIVND (reference sequence). This CDR3 region has 13 residues. The CDR3 nucleotides read TGTGCCAGTAGTGCCGACAGGGGAGAGACCCAGTACTTC. It is translated as CASSADRGETQYF.

The chain has TRBV6-2 or TRBV6-3 and TRBJ1-3; 8 nucleotides align to TRBD1. V lost 2 bases and J lost 2; bases outside the gene matches: 2. From germline, CDR1 is MNHEY and CDR2 SVGEGT. CDR3 length: 15 residues. The CDR3 sequence: CASSYPDRAGNTIYF. The CDR3 nucleotides read TGTGCCAGCAGTTACCCGGACAGGGCTGGAAACACCATATATTTT.

The chain combines TRBV3-1 (or the pseudogene TRBV3-2) with TRBJ1-2; 8 nucleotides match TRBD1. The length of the CDR3 is 14 residues. The junction had 1 base not matched to a gene; V was cut back by 1 base and J by 3 bases. The germline CDR1 and CDR2 sequences are LGHDT and YNNKEL (reference sequence). As DNA, the CDR3 is TGTGCCAGCAGCCAAGCGACAGGGGACTATGGCTACACCTTC. It specifies CASSQATGDYGYTF.

The J gene is TRBJ2-7, the V gene TRBV10-2, with TRBD1 matching over 10 bases. Germline CDR1 and CDR2: WSHSY and SAAADI. V was pared by 9 bases and J by 1 base, with 6 bases of the junction left unmatched. CDR3 length equals 14 residues. CDR3: CASTGTGVSYEQYF. The CDR3 DNA follows: TGCGCCAGTACCGGGACAGGGGTTTCCTACGAGCAGTACTTC.

This clone was detected only a few times. The V and J genes are TRBV15 and TRBJ2-7; D is ambiguous. Trimming stripped 0 bases from V and 6 bases from J, with 12 bases between. The CDR3 spans 14 residues. Germline lookup yields CDR1 LNHNV and CDR2 YYDKDF (reference sequence). The CDR3 coding sequence is TGTGCCACCAGCAGAGATGCGGCTAAAAGCGAGCAGTACTTC. Encoded protein: CATSRDAAKSEQYF. The whole variable domain, remainder taken from reference TRBV15 and TRBJ2-7, is DAMVIQNPRYQVTQFGKPVTLSCSQTLNHNVMYWYQQKSSQAPKLLFHYYDKDFNNEADTPDNFQSRRPNTSFCFLDIRSPGLGDTAMYLCATSRDAAKSEQYFGPGTRLTVT.

The rearrangement uses TRBV29-1 and TRBJ2-7, with 12 positions matching TRBD2. CDR3 length equals 14 residues. CDR1 SQVTM and CDR2 ANQGSEA come from the germline V gene. V was pared by 7 bases and J by 1 base, with 5 bases of the junction left unmatched. Written as DNA, the CDR3 is TGCAGCGCAAGACTAGCGGGAGTGTCCTACGAGCAGTACTTC. Translated: CSARLAGVSYEQYF.

The CDR3 region is CASSLTGQVIANTGELFF. Here the CDR3 DNA reads TGTGCCAGCAGTTTAACGGGACAGGTGATTGCGAACACCGGGGAGCTGTTTTTT. The chain carries TRBV27 and TRBJ2-2, with 8 bases matching TRBD1. V lost 2 bases and J lost 0; bases outside the gene matches: 8. From germline, CDR1 is MNHEY and CDR2 SMNVEV (reference sequence). This CDR3 has 18 residues.

V usage is TRBV29-1 and J usage is TRBJ1-2; D gene ambiguous. The CDR3 is 12 amino acids. Germline CDR1 reads SQVTM; CDR2 reads ANQGSEA. The V end lost 0 bases, the J end lost 6 bases, and 8 bases lay between the germline ends. This CDR3 is CSVEESKDGYTF. The DNA of the CDR3 is TGCAGCGTTGAAGAGTCGAAGGATGGCTACACCTTC. The entire variable domain, with the rest obtained from reference TRBV29-1 and TRBJ1-2, is as follows: SAVISQKPSRDICQRGTSLTIQCQVDSQVTMMFWYRQQPGQSLTLIATANQGSEATYESGFVIDKFPISRPNLTFSTLTVSNMSPEDSSIYLCSVEESKDGYTFGSGTRLTVV.

The chain has TRBV19 and TRBJ2-3; unclear D gene. The CDR3 extends over 12 amino acids. Germline CDR1 reads LNHDA; CDR2 reads SQIVND (reference sequence). With 5 bases removed from V and 5 bases from J, the gap between germline ends came to 8 bases. CDR3 loop: CASSFSRDTQYF. DNA for the CDR3: TGTGCCAGTAGTTTTTCGCGAGATACGCAGTATTTT.

This sequence joins TRBV7-2 and TRBJ2-3, with a weak D call TRBD2 (5 bases). This CDR3 is 15 amino acids long. Germline CDR1 reads SGHTA; CDR2 reads FQGNSA. Trimming pared 5 bases from V and 0 bases from J, leaving 12 bases between. Written as DNA, the CDR3 is TGTGCCAGCAGCCTCAGAAGAGGGAGCACAGATACGCAGTATTTT. As protein: CASSLRRGSTDTQYF.

The chain uses TRBV20-1 and TRBJ1-1; the D is unclear. CDR1 DFQATT and CDR2 SNEGSKA come from the germline V gene (reference sequence). The CDR3 extends over 11 amino acids. Trimming took 3 bases from V and 3 from J, leaving 5 bases between them. CDR3 region: CSASGYTEAFF. CDR3 in DNA: TGCAGTGCTAGTGGGTACACTGAAGCTTTCTTT.

This chain uses TRBV4-2 with TRBJ2-3; 12 bases agree with TRBD2. The length of the CDR3 is 20 residues. Germline CDR1 is LGHNA and CDR2 is YNFKEQ. The V and J ends lost 4 bases and 0 bases, in that order; junction bases with no gene match: 14. CDR3 protein: CASSRGQGTSGFTSTDTQYF. CDR3 nucleotides: TGTGCCAGCAGCCGAGGACAGGGGACTAGCGGGTTTACTAGCACAGATACGCAGTATTTT.

The rearrangement joins TRBV5-1 to TRBJ1-3, with D possibly TRBD1 on 5 matching bases. The CDR3 runs 17 residues. V was cut by 0 bases and J by 0 bases, with 13 bases left in between. Germline V CDR1 and CDR2: SGHRS, YFSETQ. The chain's CDR3 is CASSLDGASTSGNTIYF. Written as DNA, the CDR3 is TGCGCCAGCAGCTTGGATGGGGCATCTACCTCTGGAAACACCATATATTTT.

The V call is TRBV6-5, the J call TRBJ1-2; D might be TRBD1 (5 bases). CDR1 is MNHEY, CDR2 SVGAGI, per germline. CDR3 length equals 13 residues. V lost 6 bases to trimming and J lost 5 bases, with 13 bases between them. The CDR3 DNA sequence: TGTGCCAGCAGCCCACGAGGGGAATATGGCTACACCTTC. Its protein product is CASSPRGEYGYTF.

The rearrangement joins TRBV12-3 or TRBV12-4 to TRBJ1-5; D is uncertain. Trimming removed 3 bases from V and 5 bases from J, with 8 bases in between. The CDR3 consists of 13 residues. The CDR3 sequence: CASSFTVDQPQHF. Written as DNA, the CDR3 is TGTGCCAGCAGTTTTACAGTGGATCAGCCCCAGCATTTT.

This chain's CDR3 is CASSFGTGGTGELFF. The CDR3 DNA is TGTGCCAGCAGCTTTGGGACAGGGGGGACCGGGGAGCTGTTTTTT. The chain joins TRBV11-2 to TRBJ2-2; TRBD1 agrees at 11 bases. This CDR3 spans 15 amino acids. J was trimmed by 5 bases and V by 3 bases; bases with no gene match: 2. From germline, CDR1 is SGHAT and CDR2 FQNNGV.